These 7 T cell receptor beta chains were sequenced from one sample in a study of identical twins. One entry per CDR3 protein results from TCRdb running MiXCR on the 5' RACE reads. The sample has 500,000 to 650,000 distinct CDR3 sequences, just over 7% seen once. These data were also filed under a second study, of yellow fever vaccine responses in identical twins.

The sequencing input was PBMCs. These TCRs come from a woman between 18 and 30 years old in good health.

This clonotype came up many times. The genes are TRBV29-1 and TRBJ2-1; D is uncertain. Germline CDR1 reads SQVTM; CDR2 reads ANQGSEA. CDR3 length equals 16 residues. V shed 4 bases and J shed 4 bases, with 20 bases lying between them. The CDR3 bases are TGCAGCGTTGTCAGGTCCGAACCCGATTATTACAATGAGCAGTTCTTC. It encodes CSVVRSEPDYYNEQFF.

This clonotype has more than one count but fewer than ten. The CDR3 DNA reads as TGTGCCAGCAGTGAACAGGGGGCGAATTATGGCTACACCTTC. Its protein product is CASSEQGANYGYTF. This sequence joins TRBV2 and TRBJ1-2, with 8 bases lining up with TRBD1. The CDR3 spans 14 residues. CDR1 and CDR2 from the germline V gene are SNHLY and FYNNEI. J gave up 5 bases and V 2 bases, and 4 bases lay outside the gene matches. The whole variable domain, remainder taken from reference TRBV2 and TRBJ1-2, is EPEVTQTPSHQVTQMGQEVILRCVPISNHLYFYWYRQILGQKVEFLVSFYNNEISEKSEIFDDQFSVERPDGSNFTLKIRSTKLEDSAMYFCASSEQGANYGYTFGSGTRLTVV.

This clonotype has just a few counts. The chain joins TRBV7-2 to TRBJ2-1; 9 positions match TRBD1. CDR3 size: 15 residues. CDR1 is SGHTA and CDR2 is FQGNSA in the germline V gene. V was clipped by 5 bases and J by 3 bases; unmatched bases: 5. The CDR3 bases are TGTGCCAGCAGCCCTTCGGGACAGGGCTACAATGAGCAGTTCTTC. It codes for CASSPSGQGYNEQFF.

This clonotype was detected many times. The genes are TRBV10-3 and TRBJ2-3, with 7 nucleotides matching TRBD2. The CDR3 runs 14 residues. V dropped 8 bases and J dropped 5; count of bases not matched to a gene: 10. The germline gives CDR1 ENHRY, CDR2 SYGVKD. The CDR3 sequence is CAIGGGRDVDTQYF. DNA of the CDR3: TGTGCCATCGGAGGCGGGAGAGATGTAGATACGCAGTATTTT.

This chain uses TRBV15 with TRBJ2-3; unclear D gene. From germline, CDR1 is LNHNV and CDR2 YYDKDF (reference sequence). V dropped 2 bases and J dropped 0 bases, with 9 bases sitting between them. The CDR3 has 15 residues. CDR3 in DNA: TGTGCCACCAGCAGACCCGCGGACAGCACAGATACGCAGTATTTT. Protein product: CATSRPADSTDTQYF.

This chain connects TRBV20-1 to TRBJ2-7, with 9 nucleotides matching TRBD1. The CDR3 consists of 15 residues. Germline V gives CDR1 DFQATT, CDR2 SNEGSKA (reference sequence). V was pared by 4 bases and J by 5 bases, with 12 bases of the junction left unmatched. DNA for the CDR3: TGCAGTGCTACACCGACCGGGACAGGGCTCCACGAGCAGTACGTC. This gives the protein CSATPTGTGLHEQYV.

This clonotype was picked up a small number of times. The CDR3 reads CATQTANTQYF. The CDR3 nucleotides read TGTGCCACCCAGACGGCTAATACGCAGTATTTT. V is TRBV24-1 and J is TRBJ2-3, with D uncertain. Trimming removed 9 bases from V and 7 bases from J, with 10 bases in between. CDR1 is KGHDR and CDR2 is SFDVKD in the germline V gene. The CDR3 totals 11 residues.